This entry is about one T cell receptor beta chain. This entry comes from a study of radiotherapy plus CTLA-4 blockade in lung cancer. The assay was immunoSEQ multiplex PCR, and TCRdb's table has in-frame clones only and misses some. The sample yields about 60,000 clones, more than 60% seen once. The study treated chemo-refractory metastatic non-small-cell lung cancer patients with focal radiation plus ipilimumab CTLA-4 blockade. CDR3 length equals 16 residues. Germline V gene data show CDR1 as LGHNT and CDR2 as FRNRAP. V dropped 6 bases and J dropped 2; count of bases not matched to a gene: 9. This specimen consisted of peripheral blood, obtained from a patient treated with radiotherapy plus ipilimumab. The receptor was derived from a human donor with non-small cell lung cancer who had a partial response to radiotherapy plus ipilimumab. V is TRBV12-5 and J is TRBJ2-2, with 7 bases fitting TRBD1. CDR3 in amino acids: CASGNPGQINTGELFF. CDR3 nucleotide sequence: TGTGCTAGTGGCAACCCGGGACAGATAAACACCGGGGAGCTGTTTTTT.